Listed below are T cell receptor beta chains from one sample, sequenced in a study of blood T cell repertoires in COVID-19. The assay was immunoSEQ multiplex PCR, and TCRdb's table has in-frame clones only and misses some. Among over 250,000 clones, 70% to 90% were seen once, and the ten largest hold about 10%. Material for sequencing was peripheral blood. These receptors all stem from a woman between 70 and 85 years old with acute or convalescent COVID-19. Both conserved end residues are part of each CDR3. The D gene is left open where the match is weak. Only part of the rows carry a size: once, few, many, or a class if the clone is expanded.

clone size,J gene,V gene,CDR3 length,D gene,CDR3 DNA,CDR3 protein
.,TRBJ1-1,TRBV6-5,13,.,TGTGCCAGCAGTTACTCGAACGGGTACGAAGCTTTCTTT,CASSYSNGYEAFF
.,TRBJ2-7,TRBV29-1,13,TRBD1,TGCAGCGCCTCTGGGGACAGGGGGGGCGAGCAGTACTTC,CSASGDRGGEQYF
.,TRBJ1-1,TRBV19,11,.,TGTGCCAGGAGGGGGGGCACTGAAGCTTTCTTT,CARRGGTEAFF
.,TRBJ2-1,TRBV3-1/TRBV3-2,15,TRBD2,TGTGCCAGCAGCCAGTTCGGGGGGAGATACAATGAGCAGTTCTTC,CASSQFGGRYNEQFF
.,TRBJ2-7,TRBV11-2,15,.,TGTGCCAGCAGCTTAGATCGAGGCGAGGGTTACGAGCAGTACTTC,CASSLDRGEGYEQYF
.,TRBJ1-2,TRBV2,14,TRBD1,TGTGCCAGCAGTGAGAGGGGGCGGACATATGGCTACACCTTC,CASSERGRTYGYTF
.,TRBJ2-7,TRBV9,15,.,TGTGCCAGCAGCGTAGGACCAGGGGACGACTACGAGCAGTACTTC,CASSVGPGDDYEQYF
few,TRBJ1-1,TRBV6-2/TRBV6-3,16,.,TGTGCCAGCAGTTATTCGACCGGACTCATGAACACTGAAGCTTTCTTT,CASSYSTGLMNTEAFF
.,TRBJ1-2,TRBV5-1,15,TRBD1,TGCGCCAGCAGCCCCTCCCCCGGGACAGGGTATGGCTACACCTTC,CASSPSPGTGYGYTF
.,TRBJ2-5,TRBV9,13,TRBD2,TGTGCCAGCAGCCTAGCCGGGGGGGAGACCCAGTACTTC,CASSLAGGETQYF
.,TRBJ1-1,TRBV12-3/TRBV12-4,13,TRBD1,TGTGCCAGCAGGAGGGACAGGAACACTGAAGCTTTCTTT,CASRRDRNTEAFF
.,TRBJ2-7,TRBV7-9,16,TRBD1,TGTGCCAGCAGCTTACGGACAGGGCTAGTTTACTACGAGCAGTACTTC,CASSLRTGLVYYEQYF